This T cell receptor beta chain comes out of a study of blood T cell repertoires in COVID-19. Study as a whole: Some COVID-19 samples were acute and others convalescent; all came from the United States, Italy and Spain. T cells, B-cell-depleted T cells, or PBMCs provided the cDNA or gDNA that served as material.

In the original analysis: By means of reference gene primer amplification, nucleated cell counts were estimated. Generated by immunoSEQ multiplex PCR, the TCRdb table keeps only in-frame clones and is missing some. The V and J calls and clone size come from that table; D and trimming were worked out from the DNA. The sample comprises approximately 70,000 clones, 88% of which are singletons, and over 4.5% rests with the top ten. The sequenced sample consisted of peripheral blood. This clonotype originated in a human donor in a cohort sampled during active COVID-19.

The CDR3 spells CASSQVIREETEAFF. As DNA, the CDR3 is TGCGCCAGCAGCCAAGTGATCAGGGAAGAAACTGAAGCTTTCTTT. The chain combines TRBV4-1 with TRBJ1-1, with D maybe TRBD1 (5 bases). This CDR3 has 15 residues. Germline V gene sequence: CDR1 MGHRA, CDR2 YSYEKL. Trimming took 1 base from V and 5 from J, leaving 14 bases between them.